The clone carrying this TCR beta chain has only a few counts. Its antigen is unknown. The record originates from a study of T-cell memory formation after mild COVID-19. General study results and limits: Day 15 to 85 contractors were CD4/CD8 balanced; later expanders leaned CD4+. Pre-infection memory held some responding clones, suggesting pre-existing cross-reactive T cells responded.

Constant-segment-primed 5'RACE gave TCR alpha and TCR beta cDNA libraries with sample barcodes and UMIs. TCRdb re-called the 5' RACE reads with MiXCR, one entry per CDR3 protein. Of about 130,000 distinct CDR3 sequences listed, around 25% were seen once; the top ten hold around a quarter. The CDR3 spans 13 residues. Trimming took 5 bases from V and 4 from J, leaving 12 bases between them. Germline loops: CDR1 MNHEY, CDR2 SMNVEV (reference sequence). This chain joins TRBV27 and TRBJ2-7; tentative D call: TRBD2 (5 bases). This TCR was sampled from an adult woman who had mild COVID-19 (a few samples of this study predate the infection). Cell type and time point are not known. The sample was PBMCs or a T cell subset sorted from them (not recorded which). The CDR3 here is CASSEESGYEQYF. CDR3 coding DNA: TGTGCCAGCAGTGAAGAGTCGGGGTACGAGCAGTACTTC.